This entry describes one T cell receptor (beta chain). TCRdb's copy holds only in-frame clones and misses some; the assay was immunoSEQ multiplex PCR. The profile covers approximately 71,000 clones, with 80% to 95% appearing a single time and 2.9% taken by the ten largest. This sample stems from a study of T cells after somatic rescue of genetic block. V dropped 3 bases and J dropped 0 bases, with 8 bases sitting between them. CDR3 size: 14 residues. CDR1 KGHSH and CDR2 LQKENI come from the germline V gene. The sequencing sample was made of peripheral blood mononuclear cells (PBMCs). The receptor was isolated from a man in his forties. The J gene is TRBJ1-1, the V gene TRBV18; D not resolved. The CDR3 region is CASSPNPMNTEAFF. The CDR3 nucleotides are TGTGCCAGCTCACCTAACCCGATGAACACTGAAGCTTTCTTT. The full variable domain, completed using reference TRBV18 and TRBJ1-1, is NAGVMQNPRHLVRRRGQEARLRCSPMKGHSHVYWYRQLPEEGLKFMVYLQKENIIDESGMPKERFSAEFPKEGPSILRIQQVVRGDSAAYFCASSPNPMNTEAFFGQGTRLTVV.